What follows are 16 T cell receptor beta chains derived from one specimen sequenced in a study of T cell responses to AZD1222 COVID-19 vaccine. The method was immunoSEQ multiplex PCR; TCRdb's version includes in-frame clones alone and lacks a portion of them. The data show 100,000 to 150,000 clones, around 91% seen once. The sequenced sample was peripheral blood, obtained on day 0 of MenACWY control vaccination. Every receptor here comes from an adult in good health.

The chain combines TRBV5-4 with TRBJ1-2, with D maybe TRBD1 (6 bases). Deletions cut 6 bases from V and 1 base from J, with 16 bases between. Germline assignment: CDR1 SGHNT and CDR2 YYREEE (reference sequence). The length of the CDR3 is 15 residues. CDR3 nucleotide sequence: TGTGCCAGCACCAAAACTAGAGGGGGTAACTATGGCTACACCTTC. Its protein is CASTKTRGGNYGYTF.

The chain combines TRBV19 with TRBJ2-2; TRBD1 is a possible D gene (5 bases). The CDR3 covers 14 residues. The germline V gene has CDR1 LNHDA and CDR2 SQIVND (reference sequence). Deletions cut 7 bases from V and 1 base from J, with 10 bases between. The CDR3 nucleotides are TGTGCCAGTACCATCACAGGGAACACCGGGGAGCTGTTTTTT. The encoded protein is CASTITGNTGELFF.

The chain combines TRBV5-1 with TRBJ2-3; a possible D gene is TRBD2 (5 bases). The CDR3 sequence is 16 residues long. CDR1 is SGHRS and CDR2 is YFSETQ in the germline V gene. The V end lost 3 bases, the J end lost 1 base, and 15 bases lay between the germline ends. CDR3 coding DNA: TGCGCCAGCAGCTCACTAGGAAGCGCAGGCACAGATACGCAGTATTTT. Protein: CASSSLGSAGTDTQYF.

V usage is TRBV5-1 and J usage is TRBJ1-1; TRBD1 aligns across 7 bases. The J segment lost 7 bases and the V segment lost 4 bases, leaving 7 bases of the junction unmatched. The germline gives CDR1 SGHRS, CDR2 YFSETQ. The CDR3 spans 13 residues. CDR3 amino acids: CASSRTGNHEAFF. The DNA of the CDR3 is TGCGCCAGCAGCAGGACAGGTAACCATGAAGCTTTCTTT.

The chain is built from TRBV7-9 and TRBJ1-1; no clear D gene. With 1 base removed from V and 6 bases from J, the gap between germline ends came to 6 bases. Germline V gives CDR1 SEHNR, CDR2 FQNEAQ (reference sequence). The length of the CDR3 is 12 residues. The CDR3 sequence: CASSLDGAEAFF. In DNA, the CDR3 is TGTGCCAGCAGCTTAGATGGGGCTGAAGCTTTCTTT.

The V and J genes are TRBV28 and TRBJ1-6; no clear D gene. This CDR3 is built from 15 residues. Germline V CDR1 and CDR2: MDHEN, SYDVKM. With 7 bases removed from V and 6 bases from J, the gap between germline ends came to 16 bases. CDR3 DNA sequence: TGTGCCAGCACCCAGAGGGAGTATCGTAATTCACCCCTCCACTTT. Its translation is CASTQREYRNSPLHF.

The chain joins TRBV19 to TRBJ1-5; 9 nucleotides line up with TRBD1. CDR1 is LNHDA and CDR2 is SQIVND in the germline V gene (reference sequence). CDR3 size: 19 residues. The junction had 11 bases not matched to a gene; V was cut back by 2 bases and J by 0 bases. The CDR3 here is CASSIRDRVSSDSNQPQHF. Here the CDR3 DNA reads TGTGCCAGTAGTATACGGGACAGGGTGTCGTCGGATAGCAATCAGCCCCAGCATTTT.

This chain joins TRBV2 and TRBJ1-4; D ambiguous. The V gene's germline CDR1 is SNHLY and CDR2 FYNNEI. Deletions cut 6 bases from V and 0 bases from J, with 2 bases between. The CDR3 is 12 amino acids. In DNA, the CDR3 is TGTGCCAGCAGGGCAACTAATGAAAAACTGTTTTTT. This codes for CASRATNEKLFF.

The chain recombines TRBV6-5 with TRBJ2-7; D is undetermined. Per germline, CDR1 MNHEY and CDR2 SVGAGI. Trimming cost V 3 bases and J 5 bases, with 5 bases left between them. The CDR3 sequence is 11 residues long. This CDR3 is CASSYADEQYF. The DNA for the CDR3 is TGTGCCAGCAGTTATGCTGACGAGCAGTACTTC.

The rearrangement uses TRBV7-6 and TRBJ2-5; 16 nucleotides align to TRBD2. After removal of 3 bases from V and 7 bases from J, the junction contained 5 bases not matched to a gene. Looked up from germline, CDR1 is SGHVS and CDR2 is FNYEAQ. The CDR3 is 16 residues long. The DNA for the CDR3 is TGTGCCAGCAGCTTCTCCGGGACTAGCGGGGGGGGGACCCAGTACTTC. Its translation: CASSFSGTSGGGTQYF. Full variable domain (missing parts from reference TRBV7-6 and TRBJ2-5): GAGVSQSPRYKVTKRGQDVALRCDPISGHVSLYWYRQALGQGPEFLTYFNYEAQQDKSGLPNDRFSAERPEGSISTLTIQRTEQRDSAMYRCASSFSGTSGGGTQYFGPGTRLLVL.

This clone was seen only once. J is TRBJ2-3 and V is TRBV4-3; no clear D gene. The CDR3 totals 13 residues. The germline V gene encodes CDR1 LGHNA and CDR2 YSLEER. Trimming left V 2 bases short and J 4 bases short, with 7 bases between. The CDR3 DNA reads as TGCGCCAGCAGCCAAAATGCTCCAGATACGCAGTATTTT. Its translation is CASSQNAPDTQYF.

The genes are TRBV19 and TRBJ2-1, with 8 bases matching TRBD2. CDR3 length: 15 amino acids. Germline CDR1 and CDR2: LNHDA and SQIVND (reference sequence). Losses at the gene ends were 9 bases for V and 4 bases for J; bases not matched to a gene: 11. The CDR3 DNA is TGTGCCAGCCGCGGGAGGCGAGCGGGATACAATGAGCAGTTCTTC. It specifies CASRGRRAGYNEQFF.

The chain is built from TRBV7-9 and TRBJ1-1; a weak D match, TRBD1 (5 bases). V was trimmed by 4 bases and J by 6 bases, leaving 15 bases between them. The germline CDR1 and CDR2 sequences are SEHNR and FQNEAQ (reference sequence). The CDR3 has 14 residues. CDR3 nucleotides: TGTGCCAGCAGCTCACACTCCGGCAGGGCTGAAGCTTTCTTT. It encodes CASSSHSGRAEAFF.

The gene calls are TRBV13 and TRBJ1-2, with 7 bases aligning to TRBD1. CDR1 and CDR2 from the germline V gene are PRHDT and FYEKMQ (reference sequence). V was pared by 5 bases and J by 6 bases, with 12 bases of the junction left unmatched. This CDR3 contains 15 residues. The CDR3 region is CASSPRTQGGHGYTF. The CDR3 coding sequence is TGTGCCAGCAGCCCACGGACTCAGGGGGGTCATGGCTACACCTTC.

The rearrangement joins TRBV6-5 to TRBJ2-3; D is unclear. Per germline, CDR1 MNHEY and CDR2 SVGAGI. This CDR3 is 13 amino acids long. The V gene lost 5 bases and the J gene lost 1 base, with 7 bases spanning the gap. The CDR3 sequence is CASSRAGTDTQYF. The CDR3 DNA reads as TGTGCCAGCAGTCGGGCAGGCACAGATACGCAGTATTTT.

The J gene is TRBJ1-5, the V gene TRBV2; 7 bases align to TRBD1. V was pared by 5 bases and J by 3 bases, with 4 bases of the junction left unmatched. The germline CDR1 and CDR2 sequences are SNHLY and FYNNEI. This CDR3 comprises 14 residues. This CDR3 is CASSFTGANQPQHF. CDR3 in DNA: TGTGCCAGCAGTTTTACAGGGGCCAATCAGCCCCAGCATTTT.